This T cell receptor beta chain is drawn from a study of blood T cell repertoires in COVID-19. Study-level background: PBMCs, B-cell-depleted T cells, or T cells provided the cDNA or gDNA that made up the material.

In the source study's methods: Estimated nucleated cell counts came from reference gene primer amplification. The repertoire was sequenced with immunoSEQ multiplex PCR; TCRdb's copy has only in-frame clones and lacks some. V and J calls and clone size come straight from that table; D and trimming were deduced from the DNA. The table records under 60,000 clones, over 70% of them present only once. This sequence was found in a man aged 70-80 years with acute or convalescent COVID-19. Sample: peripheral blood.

Here the CDR3 reads CAIAENTDTQYF. Written as DNA, the CDR3 is TGTGCCATCGCGGAAAACACAGATACGCAGTATTTT. The V call is TRBV10-3, the J call TRBJ2-3; no firm D call. In germline, CDR1 is ENHRY, CDR2 SYGVKD. The germline V and J ends were trimmed by 8 bases and 2 bases, with 8 bases remaining between them. The CDR3 runs to 12 residues.